This T cell receptor (beta chain) derives from a study of blood T cell repertoires in COVID-19. Study-wide background: From T cells, B-cell-depleted T cells, or PBMCs came the material, which was cDNA or gDNA.

Generated by immunoSEQ multiplex PCR, the TCRdb table keeps only in-frame clones and is missing some. The sample records over 450,000 clones, around nine tenths being singletons. The specimen sequenced was peripheral blood. The receptor comes from a woman aged 45 to 65 with COVID-19, enrolled during active disease.

CDR3 sequence reads: CASNRQGTPYEQYF. CDR3 nucleotide sequence: TGTGCCAGCAACCGACAGGGGACTCCATACGAGCAGTACTTC. The chain is built from TRBV9 and TRBJ2-7, with TRBD1 matching 8 bases. The CDR3 runs 14 residues. Germline CDR1 is SGDLS and CDR2 is YYNGEE. Losses at the gene ends were 6 bases for V and 4 bases for J; bases not matched to a gene: 9.